This T cell receptor (beta chain) emerged from a study of shared clonotypes between healthy human individuals. General study points: Compared with clonotypes that all four donors shared, non-shared clonotypes had lower generation probabilities.

The protocol was immunoSEQ multiplex PCR, while the TCRdb copy is restricted to in-frame clones and leaves out a portion. The table records approximately 100,000 clones, 65% to 70% of them present only once. From germline, CDR1 is SEHNR and CDR2 FQNEAQ (reference sequence). The CDR3 is made up of 12 amino acids. Deletions cut 6 bases from V and 9 bases from J, with 12 bases between. The sample holds a few counts of this clone. Its antigen is unidentified. The receptor was isolated from a man aged 25 to 45 in good health. What was sequenced was memory CD8+ T cells sorted from blood. Specified subset: CD45RO+ cells pooled with CCR7-negative TemRA cells. This chain links TRBV7-9 with TRBJ2-1, with unresolved D. CDR3 amino acids: CASSRNNLEQFF. DNA of the CDR3: TGTGCCAGCAGTCGCAACAATCTTGAGCAGTTCTTC.